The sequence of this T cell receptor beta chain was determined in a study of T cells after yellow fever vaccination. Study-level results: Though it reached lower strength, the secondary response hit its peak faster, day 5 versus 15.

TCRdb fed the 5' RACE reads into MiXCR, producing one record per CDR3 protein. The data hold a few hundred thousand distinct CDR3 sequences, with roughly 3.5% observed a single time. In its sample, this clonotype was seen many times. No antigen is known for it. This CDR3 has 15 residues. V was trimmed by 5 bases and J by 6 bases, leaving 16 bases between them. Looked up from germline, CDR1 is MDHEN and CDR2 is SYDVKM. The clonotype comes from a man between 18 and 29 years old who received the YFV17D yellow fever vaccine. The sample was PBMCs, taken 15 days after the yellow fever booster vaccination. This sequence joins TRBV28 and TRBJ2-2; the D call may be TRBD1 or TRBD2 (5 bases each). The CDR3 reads CASSVPGPKSGELFF. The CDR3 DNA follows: TGTGCCAGCAGTGTACCGGGACCAAAGTCCGGGGAGCTGTTTTTT.